This T cell receptor beta chain was captured by sequencing in a study of blood T cells in healthy people across ages. In the study overall: Capture via template switching afforded approximately one barcoded beta molecule per two T cells.

PBMCs were isolated at a quantity of at least 7 million per sample. Then a second PCR, running roughly 6 to 12 cycles, was carried out with a sample-barcoded 5' primer and a J-beta primer mix. Each CDR3 protein gets one entry after TCRdb re-called the 5' RACE reads with MiXCR. The repertoire holds some 1.5 million distinct CDR3 sequences, about 30% seen once, with 7% to 9% in the top ten. This clonotype showed up many times. One junction end disagrees with the germline gene, perhaps due to a read error. The CDR3 sequence is 13 residues long. Sequencing was done on a sample of blood. This TCR was sampled from a woman in her 30s in good health. This chain links TRBV12-3 or TRBV12-4 with TRBJ1-5; 8 nucleotides align to TRBD1. CDR3 sequence: CASSLTGVQPQHF. CDR3 bases: TGCGCCAGCAGCTTGACAGGGGTTCAGCCCCAGCATTTT.